Presented here are 20 T cell receptor beta chains from one specimen sequenced in a study of radiotherapy plus CTLA-4 blockade in lung cancer. Generated by immunoSEQ multiplex PCR, the TCRdb table keeps only in-frame clones and is missing some. The data contain around 45,000 clones, 65% to 75% of them singletons. The specimen was peripheral blood, collected from a patient treated with radiotherapy plus ipilimumab. All receptors derive from a human donor with non-small cell lung cancer who had a partial response to radiotherapy plus ipilimumab.

This chain uses TRBV5-5 with TRBJ1-1, with 8 bases lining up with TRBD1. V shed 1 base and J 3 bases; nucleotides not matched to a gene: 2. Germline CDR1 reads SGHKS; CDR2 reads YYEKEE (reference sequence). The CDR3 runs 14 residues. The CDR3 nucleotides are TGTGCCAGCAGCTTGCAGGGGGCGGACACTGAAGCTTTCTTT. Translation: CASSLQGADTEAFF.

This clone showed up just a few times. The gene calls are TRBV2 and TRBJ1-5; D unclear. The CDR3 runs 15 residues. Germline CDR1 and CDR2: SNHLY and FYNNEI. Between the trimmed V and J ends, which lost 6 bases and 6 bases, there was a span of 18 bases. The CDR3 DNA reads TGTGCCAGCAGATTCCCATCGGGTGTGGGTCAGCCCCAGCATTTT. Its protein product is CASRFPSGVGQPQHF.

The J gene is TRBJ1-2, the V gene TRBV7-2; 7 bases are shared with TRBD1. V shed 5 bases and J 6 bases; nucleotides not matched to a gene: 6. The CDR3 extends over 13 amino acids. Per germline, CDR1 SGHTA and CDR2 FQGNSA. In nucleotides, the CDR3 is TGTGCCAGCAGCCAACAGGGGTTCGATGGCTACACCTTC. Translated, it gives CASSQQGFDGYTF.

The chain is built from TRBV6-5 and TRBJ1-2; D is unresolved. V lost 4 bases, J lost 0 bases, and 9 bases lay in between. The CDR3 totals 14 residues. Germline V gene data show CDR1 as MNHEY and CDR2 as SVGAGI. The CDR3 nucleotides read TGTGCCAGCAGTTCCCCAGTAACTAACTATGGCTACACCTTC. It encodes CASSSPVTNYGYTF.

This clone showed up just once. Different DNA sequences within this sample yield the same CDR3. This chain uses TRBV28 with TRBJ2-7; 8 bases are shared with TRBD2. The germline V gene encodes CDR1 MDHEN and CDR2 SYDVKM. V dropped 5 bases and J dropped 2; count of bases not matched to a gene: 5. The CDR3 loop spans 14 amino acids. CDR3 region: CASSPPGLAYEQYF. DNA of the CDR3: TGTGCCAGCAGTCCTCCGGGACTAGCCTACGAGCAGTACTTC.

The J gene is TRBJ1-2, the V gene TRBV5-1; D gene ambiguous. V dropped 0 bases and J dropped 8 bases, with 14 bases sitting between them. Germline CDR1 and CDR2: SGHRS and YFSETQ. The CDR3 contains 14 residues. The CDR3 loop reads CASSLGVESAGYTF. DNA of the CDR3: TGCGCCAGCAGCTTGGGAGTTGAATCCGCCGGCTACACCTTC.

This clone has more than one count but fewer than ten. The chain employs TRBV29-1 and TRBJ1-2; 8 nucleotides align to TRBD1. Germline assignment: CDR1 SQVTM and CDR2 ANQGSEA. J gave up 3 bases and V 5 bases, and 14 bases lay outside the gene matches. This CDR3 has 16 residues. In nucleotides, the CDR3 is TGCAGCGTTTATGGAAAGCGGACAGGGCGAGACTATGGCTACACCTTC. Amino acid sequence: CSVYGKRTGRDYGYTF.

A few counts support this clone. The genes are TRBV2 and TRBJ2-7; no reliable D call. The germline V gene has CDR1 SNHLY and CDR2 FYNNEI. Between the trimmed V and J ends, which lost 5 bases and 3 bases, there was a span of 8 bases. The CDR3 extends over 12 amino acids. The CDR3 DNA reads as TGTGCCAGCAGTTTCCAGAACTACGAGCAGTACTTC. Its translation: CASSFQNYEQYF.

This chain joins TRBV7-6 and TRBJ2-1; no firm D call. Deletions cut 5 bases from V and 7 bases from J, with 15 bases between. This CDR3 comprises 14 residues. In germline, CDR1 is SGHVS, CDR2 FNYEAQ. The CDR3 sequence is CASSLDFFRNEQFF. The CDR3 DNA follows: TGTGCCAGCAGCCTAGACTTCTTCAGGAATGAGCAGTTCTTC.

This clone was seen only a few times. The same CDR3 arises from other DNA sequences in this sample as well. The chain links TRBV30 to TRBJ2-7; 9 positions match TRBD1. This CDR3 region has 15 residues. The J segment lost 3 bases and the V segment lost 0 bases, leaving 6 bases of the junction unmatched. Germline V gives CDR1 GTSNPN, CDR2 SVGIG (reference sequence). The CDR3 loop is CAWSVRMGQGYEQYF. The CDR3 coding sequence is TGTGCCTGGAGTGTACGCATGGGACAGGGCTACGAGCAGTACTTC. Looking up the rest from reference TRBV30 and TRBJ2-7 gives the full variable domain: SQTIHQWPATLVQPVGSPLSLECTVEGTSNPNLYWYRQAAGRGLQLLFYSVGIGQISSEVPQNLSASRPQDRQFILSSKKLLLSDSGFYLCAWSVRMGQGYEQYFGPGTRLTVT.

The chain is built from TRBV5-1 and TRBJ1-1; 7 nucleotides match TRBD1. Looked up from germline, CDR1 is SGHRS and CDR2 is YFSETQ. This CDR3 comprises 15 residues. With 2 bases clipped from V and 4 bases from J, the junction kept 8 bases outside the gene matches. CDR3 nucleotides: TGCGCCAGCAGCTTCCAGGGGGTCGCTGTCACTGAAGCTTTCTTT. Residues: CASSFQGVAVTEAFF.

The genes are TRBV6-1 and TRBJ1-2; D gene uncertain. CDR1 is MNHNS, CDR2 SASEGT, per germline. The CDR3 loop spans 14 amino acids. The V gene lost 7 bases and the J gene lost 4 bases, with 16 bases spanning the gap. The CDR3 here is CASTAGNSFYGYTF. CDR3 DNA: TGTGCCAGCACCGCGGGCAATTCGTTCTATGGCTACACCTTC.

The chain links TRBV5-1 to TRBJ1-5; 7 nucleotides line up with TRBD1. The V and J ends lost 0 bases and 5 bases, in that order; junction bases with no gene match: 5. The germline V gene has CDR1 SGHRS and CDR2 YFSETQ. The CDR3 sequence is 15 residues long. The CDR3 DNA follows: TGCGCCAGCAGCTTGGGTGACAGGGAACATCAGCCCCAGCATTTT. As protein: CASSLGDREHQPQHF. Filled out from reference TRBV5-1 and TRBJ1-5, the complete variable domain reads KAGVTQTPRYLIKTRGQQVTLSCSPISGHRSVSWYQQTPGQGLQFLFEYFSETQRNKGNFPGRFSGRQFSNSRSEMNVSTLELGDSALYLCASSLGDREHQPQHFGDGTRLSIL.

This clone has only a few counts. The chain employs TRBV6-4 and TRBJ2-3, with D unresolved. CDR1 MRHNA and CDR2 SNTAGT come from the germline V gene. This CDR3 has 14 amino acids. V lost 5 bases, J lost 5 bases, and 14 bases lay in between. Written as DNA, the CDR3 is TGTGCCAGCAGTTCTTGGAGCCTAGAAGATACGCAGTATTTT. Translated: CASSSWSLEDTQYF.

V is TRBV5-8 and J is TRBJ2-5; TRBD2 matches at 11 bases. The CDR3 extends over 20 amino acids. V lost 0 bases to trimming and J lost 4 bases; unmatched junction nucleotides: 17. CDR1 is SGHTS and CDR2 is YDEGEE in the germline V gene. This chain's CDR3 is CASSLGSFQTSGVSSETQYF. The CDR3, as DNA: TGTGCCAGCAGCTTGGGGAGTTTCCAGACTAGCGGGGTTTCATCAGAGACCCAGTACTTC. The whole variable domain, filled in from reference TRBV5-8 and TRBJ2-5, reads EAGVTQSPTHLIKTRGQQATLRCSPISGHTSVYWYQQALGLGLQFLLWYDEGEERNRGNFPPRFSGRQFPNYSSELNVNALELEDSALYLCASSLGSFQTSGVSSETQYFGPGTRLLVL.

This chain connects TRBV4-2 to TRBJ1-2; TRBD1 aligns across 7 bases. In germline, CDR1 is LGHNA, CDR2 YNFKEQ. After removal of 5 bases from V and 4 bases from J, the junction contained 4 bases not matched to a gene. The CDR3 runs to 13 residues. The CDR3 bases are TGTGCCAGCAGCTCGACAGGGTCCTATGGCTACACCTTC. Its translation: CASSSTGSYGYTF.

The CDR3 is CASGGPPLPSYNEQFF. As DNA, the CDR3 is TGTGCCAGCGGTGGGCCCCCCCTGCCCTCCTACAATGAGCAGTTCTTC. The V gene is TRBV2, the J gene TRBJ2-1; no firm D call. Germline values: CDR1 SNHLY, CDR2 FYNNEI. Trimming cost V 8 bases and J 0 bases, with 17 bases left between them. The CDR3 spans 16 residues.

This clone is a singleton in its sample. The V and J genes are TRBV18 and TRBJ1-5; D call uncertain. From germline, CDR1 is KGHSH and CDR2 LQKENI. CDR3 length equals 14 residues. Trimming left V 1 base short and J 5 bases short, with 9 bases between. The CDR3 sequence is CASSPHTVDQPQHF. The CDR3 bases are TGTGCCAGCTCACCACATACAGTTGATCAGCCCCAGCATTTT.

CDR3 in DNA: TGCGCCAGCAGCCAAGAGCAGAGGAACTATGGCTACACCTTC. This sequence encodes CASSQEQRNYGYTF. The chain is built from TRBV4-1 and TRBJ1-2, with no clear D. The CDR3 has 14 residues. The germline V gene encodes CDR1 MGHRA and CDR2 YSYEKL. The germline V and J ends were trimmed by 0 bases and 2 bases, with 7 bases remaining between them.

Only a few counts were recorded for this clone. The chain carries TRBV28 and TRBJ1-1; no clear D. Germline loops: CDR1 MDHEN, CDR2 SYDVKM. Trimming took 3 bases from V and 0 from J, leaving 17 bases between them. This CDR3 region has 17 residues. The CDR3 coding sequence is TGTGCCAGCAGTTTTCAGATTTCGAACAGAGTGAACACTGAAGCTTTCTTT. Its protein is CASSFQISNRVNTEAFF. The full variable domain, its missing parts supplied by reference TRBV28 and TRBJ1-1, is DVKVTQSSRYLVKRTGEKVFLECVQDMDHENMFWYRQDPGLGLRLIYFSYDVKMKEKGDIPEGYSVSREKKERFSLILESASTNQTSMYLCASSFQISNRVNTEAFFGQGTRLTVV.